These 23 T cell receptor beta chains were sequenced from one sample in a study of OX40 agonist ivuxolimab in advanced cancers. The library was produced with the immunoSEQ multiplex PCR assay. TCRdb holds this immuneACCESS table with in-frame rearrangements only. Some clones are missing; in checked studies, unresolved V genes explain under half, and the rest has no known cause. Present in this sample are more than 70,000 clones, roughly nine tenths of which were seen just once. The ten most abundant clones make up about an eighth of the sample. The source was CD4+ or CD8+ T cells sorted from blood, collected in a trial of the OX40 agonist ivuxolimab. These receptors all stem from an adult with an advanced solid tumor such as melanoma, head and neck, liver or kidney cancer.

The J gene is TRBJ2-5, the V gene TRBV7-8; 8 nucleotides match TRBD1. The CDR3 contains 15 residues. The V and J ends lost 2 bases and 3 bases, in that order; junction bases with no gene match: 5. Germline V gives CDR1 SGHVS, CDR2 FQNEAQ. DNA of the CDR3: TGTGCCAGCAGCTTATTACCAGGGGGCGAAGAGACCCAGTACTTC. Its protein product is CASSLLPGGEETQYF.

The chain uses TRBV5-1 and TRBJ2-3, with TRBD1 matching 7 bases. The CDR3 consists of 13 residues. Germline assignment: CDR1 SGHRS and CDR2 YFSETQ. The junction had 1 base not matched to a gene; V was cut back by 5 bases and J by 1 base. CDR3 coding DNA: TGCGCCAGCAGTACAGGGGGCACAGATACGCAGTATTTT. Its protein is CASSTGGTDTQYF.

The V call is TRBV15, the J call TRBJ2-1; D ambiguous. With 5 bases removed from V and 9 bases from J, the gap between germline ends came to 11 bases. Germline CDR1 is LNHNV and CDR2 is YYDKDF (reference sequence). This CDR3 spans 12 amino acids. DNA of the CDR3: TGTGCCACCAGCCGATCATTCGGTGAGCAGTTCTTC. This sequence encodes CATSRSFGEQFF.

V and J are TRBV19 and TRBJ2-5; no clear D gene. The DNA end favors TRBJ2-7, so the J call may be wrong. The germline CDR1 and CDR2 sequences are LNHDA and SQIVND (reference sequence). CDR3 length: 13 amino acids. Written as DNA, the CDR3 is TGTGCCAGTAGCCTATCCTTGGTTTACGAGCAGTACTTC. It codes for CASSLSLVYEQYF.

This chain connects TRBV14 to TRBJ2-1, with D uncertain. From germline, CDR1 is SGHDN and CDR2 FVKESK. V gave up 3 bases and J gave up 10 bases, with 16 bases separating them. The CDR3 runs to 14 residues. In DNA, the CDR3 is TGTGCCAGCAGCCATAGGCCCGGTCGGTCGGAGCAGTTCTTC. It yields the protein CASSHRPGRSEQFF.

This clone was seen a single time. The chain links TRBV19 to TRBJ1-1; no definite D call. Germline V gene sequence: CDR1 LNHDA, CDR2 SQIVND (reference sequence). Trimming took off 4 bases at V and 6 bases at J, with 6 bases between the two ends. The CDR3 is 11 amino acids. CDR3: CASSTYAEAFF. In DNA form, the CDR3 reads TGTGCCAGTAGTACTTATGCTGAAGCTTTCTTT.

This CDR3 is CASSSETGSGYTF. The CDR3 DNA follows: TGCGCCAGCAGCTCAGAGACAGGGTCCGGCTACACCTTC. The J gene is TRBJ1-2, the V gene TRBV5-1, with 7 bases aligning to TRBD1. Germline V gene lookup returns CDR1 SGHRS and CDR2 YFSETQ. The CDR3 covers 13 residues. V was clipped by 3 bases and J by 8 bases; unmatched bases: 7.

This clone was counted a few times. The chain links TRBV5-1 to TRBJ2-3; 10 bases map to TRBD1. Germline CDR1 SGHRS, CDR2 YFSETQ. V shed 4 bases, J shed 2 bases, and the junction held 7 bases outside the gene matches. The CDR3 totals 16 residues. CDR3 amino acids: CASSRSGTGVTDTQYF. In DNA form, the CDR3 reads TGCGCCAGCAGCCGCTCCGGGACAGGGGTCACAGATACGCAGTATTTT. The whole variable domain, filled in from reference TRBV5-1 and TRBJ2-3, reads KAGVTQTPRYLIKTRGQQVTLSCSPISGHRSVSWYQQTPGQGLQFLFEYFSETQRNKGNFPGRFSGRQFSNSRSEMNVSTLELGDSALYLCASSRSGTGVTDTQYFGPGTRLTVL.

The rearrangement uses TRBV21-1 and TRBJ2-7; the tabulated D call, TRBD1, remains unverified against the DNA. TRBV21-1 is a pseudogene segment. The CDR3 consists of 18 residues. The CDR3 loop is CASSLWVRQGLFFYEQYF. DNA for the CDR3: TGTGCCAGCAGTCTTTGGGTTCGACAGGGACTCTTCTTCTACGAGCAGTACTTC.

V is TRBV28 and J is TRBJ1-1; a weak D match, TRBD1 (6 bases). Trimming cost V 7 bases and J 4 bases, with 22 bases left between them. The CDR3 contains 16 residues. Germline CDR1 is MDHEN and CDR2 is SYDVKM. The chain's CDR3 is CASTRDRRNGGTEAFF. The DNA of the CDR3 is TGTGCCAGCACAAGAGACAGGCGTAACGGGGGCACTGAAGCTTTCTTT.

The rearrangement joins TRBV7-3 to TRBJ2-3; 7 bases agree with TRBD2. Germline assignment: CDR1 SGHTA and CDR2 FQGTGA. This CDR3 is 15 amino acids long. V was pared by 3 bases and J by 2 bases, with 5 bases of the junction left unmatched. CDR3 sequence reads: CASSLQGGNTDTQYF. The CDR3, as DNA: TGTGCCAGCAGCTTGCAGGGAGGGAACACAGATACGCAGTATTTT. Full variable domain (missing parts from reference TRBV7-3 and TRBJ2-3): GAGVSQTPSNKVTEKGKYVELRCDPISGHTALYWYRQSLGQGPEFLIYFQGTGAADDSGLPNDRFFAVRPEGSVSTLKIQRTERGDSAVYLCASSLQGGNTDTQYFGPGTRLTVL.

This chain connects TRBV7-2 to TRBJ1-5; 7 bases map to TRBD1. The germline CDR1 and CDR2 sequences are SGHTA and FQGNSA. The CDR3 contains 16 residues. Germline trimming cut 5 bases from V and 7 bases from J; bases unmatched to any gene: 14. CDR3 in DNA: TGTGCCAGCAGCCCCTTTCTCCGACAGGGCGGGCAGCCCCAGCATTTT. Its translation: CASSPFLRQGGQPQHF.

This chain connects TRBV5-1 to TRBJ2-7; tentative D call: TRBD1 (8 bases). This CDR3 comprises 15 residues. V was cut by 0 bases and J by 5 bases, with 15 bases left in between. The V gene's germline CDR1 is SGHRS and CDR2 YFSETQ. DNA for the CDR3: TGCGCCAGCAGCTTGGTAGACAGGGGAGGGAACGAGCAGTACTTC. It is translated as CASSLVDRGGNEQYF.

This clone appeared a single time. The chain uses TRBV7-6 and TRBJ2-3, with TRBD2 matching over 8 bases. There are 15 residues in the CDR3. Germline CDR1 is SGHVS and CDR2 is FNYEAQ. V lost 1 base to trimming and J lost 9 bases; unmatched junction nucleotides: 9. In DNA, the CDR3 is TGTGCCAGCAGCTTAGGGGGAGCGGGGGCGGTCACGCAGTATTTT. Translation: CASSLGGAGAVTQYF.

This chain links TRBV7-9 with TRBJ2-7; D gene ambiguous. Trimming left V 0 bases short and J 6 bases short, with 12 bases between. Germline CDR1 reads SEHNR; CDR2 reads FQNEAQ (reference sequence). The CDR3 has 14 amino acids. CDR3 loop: CASSLAGYSSEQYF. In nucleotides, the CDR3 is TGTGCCAGCAGCTTAGCGGGCTACTCCAGCGAGCAGTACTTC.

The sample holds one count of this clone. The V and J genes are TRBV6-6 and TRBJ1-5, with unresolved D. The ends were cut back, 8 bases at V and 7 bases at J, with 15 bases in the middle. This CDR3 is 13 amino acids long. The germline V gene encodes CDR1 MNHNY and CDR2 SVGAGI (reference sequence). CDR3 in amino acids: CASEVGKGQPQHF. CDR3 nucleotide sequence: TGTGCCAGCGAGGTGGGGAAAGGGCAGCCCCAGCATTTT.

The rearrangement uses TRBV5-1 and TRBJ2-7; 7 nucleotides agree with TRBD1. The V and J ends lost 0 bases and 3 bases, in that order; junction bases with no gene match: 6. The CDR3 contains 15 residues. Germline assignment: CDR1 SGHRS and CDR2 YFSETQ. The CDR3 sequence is CASSLDGTDYYEQYF. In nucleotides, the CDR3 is TGCGCCAGCAGCTTGGACGGGACAGATTACTACGAGCAGTACTTC.

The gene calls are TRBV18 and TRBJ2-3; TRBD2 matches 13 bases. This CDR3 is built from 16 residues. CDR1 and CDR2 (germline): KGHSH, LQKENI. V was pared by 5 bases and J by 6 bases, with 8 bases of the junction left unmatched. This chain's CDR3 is CASSTGLAGTGDTQYF. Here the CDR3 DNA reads TGTGCCAGCTCAACGGGACTAGCGGGAACCGGGGATACGCAGTATTTT.

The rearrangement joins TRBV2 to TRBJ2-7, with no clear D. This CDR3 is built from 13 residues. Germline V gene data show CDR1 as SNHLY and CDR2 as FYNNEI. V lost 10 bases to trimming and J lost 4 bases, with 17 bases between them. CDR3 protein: CATAREGPYEQYF. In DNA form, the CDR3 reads TGTGCCACCGCAAGGGAAGGGCCGTACGAGCAGTACTTC.

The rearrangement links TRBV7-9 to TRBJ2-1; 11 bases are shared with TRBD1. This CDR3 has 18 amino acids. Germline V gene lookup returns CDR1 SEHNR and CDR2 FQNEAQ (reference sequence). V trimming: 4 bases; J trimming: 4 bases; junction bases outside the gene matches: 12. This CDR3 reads CASSYPTRGQGVYNEQFF. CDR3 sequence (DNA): TGTGCCAGCAGCTACCCGACACGGGGACAGGGGGTATACAATGAGCAGTTCTTC. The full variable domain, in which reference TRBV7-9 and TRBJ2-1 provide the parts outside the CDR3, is DTGVSQNPRHKITKRGQNVTFRCDPISEHNRLYWYRQTLGQGPEFLTYFQNEAQLEKSRLLSDRFSAERPKGSFSTLEIQRTEQGDSAMYLCASSYPTRGQGVYNEQFFGPGTRLTVL.

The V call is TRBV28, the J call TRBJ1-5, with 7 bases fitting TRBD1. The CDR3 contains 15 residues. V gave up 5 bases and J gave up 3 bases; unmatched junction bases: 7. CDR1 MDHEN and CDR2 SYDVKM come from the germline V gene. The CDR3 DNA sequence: TGTGCCAGCAGTGGGGGGGACAGCCTCAATCAGCCCCAGCATTTT. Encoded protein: CASSGGDSLNQPQHF.

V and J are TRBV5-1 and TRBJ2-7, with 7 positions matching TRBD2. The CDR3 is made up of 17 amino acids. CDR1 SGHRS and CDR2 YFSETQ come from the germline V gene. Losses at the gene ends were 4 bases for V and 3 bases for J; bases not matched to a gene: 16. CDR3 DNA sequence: TGCGCCAGCAGCGAACGAACCCTAGCGGTCGCCCTCTACGAGCAGTACTTC. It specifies CASSERTLAVALYEQYF. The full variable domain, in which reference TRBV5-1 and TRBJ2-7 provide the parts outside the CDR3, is KAGVTQTPRYLIKTRGQQVTLSCSPISGHRSVSWYQQTPGQGLQFLFEYFSETQRNKGNFPGRFSGRQFSNSRSEMNVSTLELGDSALYLCASSERTLAVALYEQYFGPGTRLTVT.

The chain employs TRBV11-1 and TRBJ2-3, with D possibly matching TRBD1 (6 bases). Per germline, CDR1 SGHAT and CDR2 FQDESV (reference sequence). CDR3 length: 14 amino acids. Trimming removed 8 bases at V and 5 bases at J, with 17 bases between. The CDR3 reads CASGFREGGDTQYF. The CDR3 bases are TGTGCCAGCGGGTTTAGAGAAGGGGGAGATACGCAGTATTTT.